Included here is one T cell receptor (beta chain) sequence, with context. These data come from a study of blood T cell repertoires in COVID-19. Study-level information: Samples of COVID-19 (acute and convalescent) were obtained from the United States, Italy and Spain.

Clones were sequenced by immunoSEQ multiplex PCR, and TCRdb holds only the in-frame ones, with some missing. The sample has around 240,000 clones, 83% seen once. In germline, CDR1 is SGHTA, CDR2 FQGTGA. V dropped 4 bases and J dropped 0 bases, with 12 bases sitting between them. The CDR3 has 16 residues. Input material: peripheral blood. The TCR comes from a woman aged 45 to 65 with acute or convalescent COVID-19. V gene TRBV7-3 combines with J gene TRBJ2-2; TRBD2 might be the D (6 bases). CDR3 region: CASSSQAGPNTGELFF. The CDR3 DNA sequence: TGTGCCAGCAGCTCGCAGGCGGGGCCGAACACCGGGGAGCTGTTTTTT.